The following is a TCR beta chain sequence with its context. The data belong to a study of blood T cell repertoires in COVID-19. CDR3 size: 15 residues. From germline, CDR1 is MNHEY and CDR2 SVGAGI. V shed 0 bases and J shed 8 bases, with 14 bases lying between them. The data were produced by immunoSEQ multiplex PCR, yet TCRdb's version contains in-frame clones alone and is incomplete. The sample has fewer than 350,000 clones, 75% to 90% seen once. This TCR derives from a young woman who had recovered from COVID-19. V is TRBV6-5 and J is TRBJ1-5; D possibly corresponds to TRBD1 (5 bases). The material sequenced was peripheral blood. The CDR3 nucleotides are TGTGCCAGCAGTTACTCGGGGCGGCTTACAGAGCCCCAGCATTTT. Translating it yields CASSYSGRLTEPQHF.